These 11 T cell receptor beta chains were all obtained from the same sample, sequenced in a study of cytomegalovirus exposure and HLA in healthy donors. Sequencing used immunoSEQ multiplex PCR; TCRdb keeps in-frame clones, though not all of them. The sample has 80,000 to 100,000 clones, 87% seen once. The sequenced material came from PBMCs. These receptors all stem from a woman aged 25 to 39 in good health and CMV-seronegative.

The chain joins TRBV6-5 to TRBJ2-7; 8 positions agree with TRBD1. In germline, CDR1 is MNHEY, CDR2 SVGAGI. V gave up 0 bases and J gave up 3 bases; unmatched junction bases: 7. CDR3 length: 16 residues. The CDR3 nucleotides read TGTGCCAGCAGTTACTCCTCAGGGGGCCCTAACTACGAGCAGTACTTC. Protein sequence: CASSYSSGGPNYEQYF.

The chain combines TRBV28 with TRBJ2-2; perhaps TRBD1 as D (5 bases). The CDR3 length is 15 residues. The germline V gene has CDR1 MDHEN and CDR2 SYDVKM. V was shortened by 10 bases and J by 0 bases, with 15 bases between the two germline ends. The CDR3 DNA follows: TGTGCCACCCCTCAGGGCAAACCGAACACCGGGGAGCTGTTTTTT. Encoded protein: CATPQGKPNTGELFF.

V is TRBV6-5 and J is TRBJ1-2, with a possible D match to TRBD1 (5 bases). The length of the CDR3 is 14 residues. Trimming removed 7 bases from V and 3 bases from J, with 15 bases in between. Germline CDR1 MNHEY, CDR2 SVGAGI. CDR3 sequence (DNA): TGTGCCAGCACCAGGCGGGGAGGGGACTATGGCTACACCTTC. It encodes CASTRRGGDYGYTF.

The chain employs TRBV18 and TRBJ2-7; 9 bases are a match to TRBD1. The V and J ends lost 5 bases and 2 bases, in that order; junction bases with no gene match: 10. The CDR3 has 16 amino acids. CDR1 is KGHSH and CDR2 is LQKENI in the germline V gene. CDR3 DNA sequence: TGTGCCAGCTCAGCGGGACAGGGTAGTGGGGCCTACGAGCAGTACTTC. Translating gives CASSAGQGSGAYEQYF.

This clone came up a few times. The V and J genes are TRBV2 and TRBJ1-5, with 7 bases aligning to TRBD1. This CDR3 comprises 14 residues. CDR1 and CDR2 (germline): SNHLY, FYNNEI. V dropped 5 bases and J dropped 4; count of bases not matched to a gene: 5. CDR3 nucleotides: TGTGCCAGCAGTAGGACAGGTTGGAATCAGCCCCAGCATTTT. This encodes CASSRTGWNQPQHF.

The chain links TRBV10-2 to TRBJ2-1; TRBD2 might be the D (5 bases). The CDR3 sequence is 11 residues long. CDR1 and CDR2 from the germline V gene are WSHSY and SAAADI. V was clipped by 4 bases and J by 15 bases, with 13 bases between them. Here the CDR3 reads CASSALAGLFF. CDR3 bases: TGCGCCAGCAGTGCACTCGCGGGTCTGTTCTTC.

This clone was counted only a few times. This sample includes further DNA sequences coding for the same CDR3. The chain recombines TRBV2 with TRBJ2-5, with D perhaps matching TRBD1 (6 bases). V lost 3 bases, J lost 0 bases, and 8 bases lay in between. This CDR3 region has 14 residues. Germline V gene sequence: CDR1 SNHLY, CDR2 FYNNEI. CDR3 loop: CASSENRDQETQYF. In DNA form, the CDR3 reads TGTGCCAGCAGTGAGAACAGGGACCAAGAGACCCAGTACTTC. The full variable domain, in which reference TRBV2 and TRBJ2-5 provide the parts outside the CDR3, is EPEVTQTPSHQVTQMGQEVILRCVPISNHLYFYWYRQILGQKVEFLVSFYNNEISEKSEIFDDQFSVERPDGSNFTLKIRSTKLEDSAMYFCASSENRDQETQYFGPGTRLLVL.

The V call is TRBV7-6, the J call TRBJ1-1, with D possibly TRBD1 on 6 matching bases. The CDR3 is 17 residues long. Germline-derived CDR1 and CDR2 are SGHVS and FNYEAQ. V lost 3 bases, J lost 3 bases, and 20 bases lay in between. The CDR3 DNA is TGTGCCAGCAGCTTCGGGGACACACCTTCGCTTTACACTGAAGCTTTCTTT. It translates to CASSFGDTPSLYTEAFF.

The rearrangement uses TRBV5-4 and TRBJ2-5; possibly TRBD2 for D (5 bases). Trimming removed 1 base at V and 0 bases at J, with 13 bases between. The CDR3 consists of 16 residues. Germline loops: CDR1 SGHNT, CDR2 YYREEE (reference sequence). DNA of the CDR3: TGTGCCAGCAGCTTGAAGATAGCGATTTACCAAGAGACCCAGTACTTC. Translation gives CASSLKIAIYQETQYF.

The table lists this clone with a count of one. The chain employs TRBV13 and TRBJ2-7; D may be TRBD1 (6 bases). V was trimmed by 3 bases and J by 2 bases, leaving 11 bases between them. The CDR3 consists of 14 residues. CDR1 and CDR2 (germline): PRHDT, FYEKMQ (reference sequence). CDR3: CASSLSGTTYEQYF. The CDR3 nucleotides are TGTGCCAGCAGCTTGTCGGGGACAACCTACGAGCAGTACTTC.

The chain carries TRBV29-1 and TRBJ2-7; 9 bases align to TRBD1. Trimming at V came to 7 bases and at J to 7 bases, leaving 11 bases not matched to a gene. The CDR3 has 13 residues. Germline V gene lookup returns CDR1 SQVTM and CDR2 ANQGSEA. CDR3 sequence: CSAGGQGSEEQYF. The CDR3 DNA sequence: TGCAGCGCGGGGGGACAGGGCTCGGAGGAGCAGTACTTC.